Presented here are 20 T cell receptor beta chains from one specimen sequenced in a study of a mutant IDH1 vaccine in newly diagnosed glioma. As to time point: week 35, safety follow-up. Doses comprised 300 ug of mutant IDH1 20-mer peptide each, plus topical imiquimod. Assay used: immunoSEQ multiplex PCR; TCRdb lists only in-frame clones, some missing. The sample carries approximately 66,000 clones, around 80% recorded once. Their specific antigens are unknown. This specimen was PBMCs, taken from a glioma patient whose treatment included an IDH1 peptide vaccine. All receptors come from a man aged 25-45 years with glioma.

V and J are TRBV11-2 and TRBJ1-2; D is ambiguous. V shed 2 bases and J shed 8 bases, with 15 bases lying between them. Germline V gives CDR1 SGHAT, CDR2 FQNNGV. The CDR3 extends over 14 amino acids. CDR3 amino acids: CASSLSMGRLGYTF. CDR3 DNA: TGTGCCAGCAGCTTATCAATGGGTCGGTTAGGCTACACCTTC.

The chain carries TRBV7-2 and TRBJ1-6; TRBD1 matches at 8 bases. The germline V gene encodes CDR1 SGHTA and CDR2 FQGNSA. The CDR3 length is 14 residues. Losses at the gene ends were 5 bases for V and 8 bases for J; bases not matched to a gene: 5. The CDR3 DNA reads TGTGCCAGCAGCCTAGGACAGGGTTATTCACCCCTCCACTTT. Its translation is CASSLGQGYSPLHF.

The rearrangement links TRBV5-6 to TRBJ1-2, with D unresolved. Germline V CDR1 and CDR2: SGHDT, YYEEEE. CDR3 length: 13 amino acids. V was cut by 4 bases and J by 5 bases, with 12 bases left in between. The CDR3 sequence: CASSPSLIYGYTF. CDR3 coding DNA: TGTGCCAGCAGCCCGAGTTTGATATATGGCTACACCTTC.

The V gene is TRBV5-4, the J gene TRBJ1-4; D gene ambiguous. The CDR3 length is 15 residues. Trimming pared 4 bases from V and 6 bases from J, leaving 16 bases between. The V gene's germline CDR1 is SGHNT and CDR2 YYREEE (reference sequence). CDR3 DNA sequence: TGTGCCAGCAGCCGAGTGGGCGAAGGTGATGAAAAACTGTTTTTT. Its protein is CASSRVGEGDEKLFF.

The V call is TRBV11-2, the J call TRBJ2-1, with 10 positions matching TRBD1. The length of the CDR3 is 16 residues. Germline V lookup: CDR1 SGHAT, CDR2 FQNNGV. V gave up 1 base and J gave up 10 bases; unmatched junction bases: 10. The CDR3 protein is CASSLAPRDRGTEQFF. CDR3 sequence (DNA): TGTGCCAGCAGCTTAGCCCCCCGGGACAGGGGTACGGAGCAGTTCTTC.

V usage is TRBV5-8 and J usage is TRBJ1-2, with 7 positions matching TRBD1. The J segment lost 5 bases and the V segment lost 7 bases, leaving 20 bases of the junction unmatched. The CDR3 loop spans 17 amino acids. CDR1 is SGHTS, CDR2 YDEGEE, per germline. The CDR3 DNA sequence: TGTGCCAGCTACTGGGGCTCGGCCAGGGGGTTGGAATATGGCTACACCTTC. Translated: CASYWGSARGLEYGYTF.

V and J are TRBV5-1 and TRBJ1-4; D is unclear. The CDR3 length is 14 residues. CDR1 and CDR2 (germline): SGHRS, YFSETQ. V shed 0 bases and J shed 7 bases, with 10 bases lying between them. The CDR3 DNA reads TGCGCCAGCAGCTTGGAAAGGTCCGCTGAAAAACTGTTTTTT. Translation gives CASSLERSAEKLFF.

The V call is TRBV4-1, the J call TRBJ2-7, with 8 bases matching TRBD1. Germline lookup yields CDR1 MGHRA and CDR2 YSYEKL. CDR3 size: 15 residues. V lost 7 bases and J lost 4; bases outside the gene matches: 12. The DNA for the CDR3 is TGCGCCAGCACCCTAACAGAGGACAGGGCTTACGAGCAGTACTTC. It translates to CASTLTEDRAYEQYF.

V gene TRBV7-9 combines with J gene TRBJ2-1; 10 bases map to TRBD2. CDR1 and CDR2 (germline): SEHNR, FQNEAQ (reference sequence). The CDR3 is made up of 18 amino acids. V was pared by 5 bases and J by 4 bases, with 14 bases of the junction left unmatched. CDR3 sequence: CASSQPDSGGPGYNEQFF. Here the CDR3 DNA reads TGTGCCAGCAGCCAACCGGATAGCGGGGGGCCGGGATACAATGAGCAGTTCTTC.

The chain is built from TRBV19 and TRBJ1-6; D remains ambiguous. This CDR3 has 14 amino acids. V lost 5 bases to trimming and J lost 13 bases, with 18 bases between them. Germline V gene sequence: CDR1 LNHDA, CDR2 SQIVND (reference sequence). The CDR3 sequence: CASSSRSPIEPLHF. CDR3 in DNA: TGTGCCAGTAGTTCCCGGAGTCCCATCGAGCCCCTCCACTTT.

This clone has just one count. The rearrangement links TRBV6-5 to TRBJ2-7; 11 bases line up with TRBD2. There are 13 residues in the CDR3. Germline CDR1 is MNHEY and CDR2 is SVGAGI. V shed 7 bases, J shed 3 bases, and the junction held 2 bases outside the gene matches. In nucleotides, the CDR3 is TGTGCCAGCATGACTAGCGGGGTCTACGAGCAGTACTTC. Translating it yields CASMTSGVYEQYF.

The gene calls are TRBV5-4 and TRBJ2-5; D remains unclear. Trimming took 1 base from V and 1 from J, leaving 5 bases between them. The CDR3 consists of 13 residues. Germline assignment: CDR1 SGHNT and CDR2 YYREEE (reference sequence). The CDR3 is CASSLRTQETQYF. As DNA, the CDR3 is TGTGCCAGCAGCTTGAGGACCCAAGAGACCCAGTACTTC.

On this clone: The sample has other DNA sequences that encode this CDR3 too. The gene calls are TRBV5-1 and TRBJ2-1; D might be TRBD2 (5 bases). Between the trimmed V and J ends, which lost 1 base and 10 bases, there was a span of 9 bases. This CDR3 has 12 residues. Germline CDR1 reads SGHRS; CDR2 reads YFSETQ. The CDR3 DNA is TGCGCCAGCAGCTTGAGCGGAGCGGAGCAGTTCTTC. Translating it yields CASSLSGAEQFF.

The rearrangement links TRBV10-1 to TRBJ1-4; 10 nucleotides match TRBD1. V shed 7 bases and J 4 bases; nucleotides not matched to a gene: 15. The V gene's germline CDR1 is WNHNN and CDR2 SYGVQD (reference sequence). The CDR3 spans 18 residues. The CDR3 sequence is CASIGRRSGQGYNEKLFF. CDR3 DNA sequence: TGCGCCAGCATAGGACGGCGGTCGGGACAGGGGTATAATGAAAAACTGTTTTTT.

V is TRBV2 and J is TRBJ2-7; TRBD2 matches 8 bases. V lost 10 bases, J lost 4 bases, and 9 bases stayed unmatched. The CDR3 totals 13 residues. Germline CDR1 reads SNHLY; CDR2 reads FYNNEI. CDR3 sequence (DNA): TGTGCCACCAACCGCGGGGGGAGGTACGAGCAGTACTTC. This codes for CATNRGGRYEQYF.

This chain uses TRBV28 with TRBJ1-2; weak D call: TRBD1 (5 bases). The CDR3 is 12 residues long. Germline V gene sequence: CDR1 MDHEN, CDR2 SYDVKM. The V gene lost 6 bases and the J gene lost 4 bases, with 9 bases spanning the gap. CDR3 in DNA: TGTGCCAGCAGAGGGGTCGGCTATGGCTACACCTTC. This sequence encodes CASRGVGYGYTF.

The chain links TRBV19 to TRBJ2-5; D remains unclear. Germline V gene lookup returns CDR1 LNHDA and CDR2 SQIVND (reference sequence). V was shortened by 1 base and J by 5 bases, with 14 bases between the two germline ends. This CDR3 contains 15 residues. The CDR3 is CASSIGRSNGETQYF. In DNA form, the CDR3 reads TGTGCCAGTAGTATAGGAAGGTCGAATGGGGAGACCCAGTACTTC.

This sequence joins TRBV6-5 and TRBJ2-1; 9 nucleotides agree with TRBD1. V lost 3 bases to trimming and J lost 3 bases; unmatched junction nucleotides: 3. This CDR3 has 15 residues. CDR1 and CDR2 (germline): MNHEY, SVGAGI. CDR3 sequence (DNA): TGTGCCAGCAGTTATACAGGGGGCTACTACAATGAGCAGTTCTTC. Translating gives CASSYTGGYYNEQFF.

The chain couples TRBV13 to TRBJ1-1; 7 positions agree with TRBD1. V gave up 3 bases and J gave up 4 bases; unmatched junction bases: 14. The V gene's germline CDR1 is PRHDT and CDR2 FYEKMQ (reference sequence). This CDR3 comprises 17 residues. The CDR3 DNA reads TGTGCCAGCAGCTTTGGGCCCCCGGGAAGGGGGCGCACTGAAGCTTTCTTT. It yields the protein CASSFGPPGRGRTEAFF.

The chain links TRBV18 to TRBJ2-5, with 9 bases aligning to TRBD1. The CDR3 is 15 residues long. The trim removed 3 bases at V and 5 bases at J, leaving 7 bases unmatched. Germline V gene lookup returns CDR1 KGHSH and CDR2 LQKENI. The CDR3 reads CASSPIPGQGETQYF. CDR3 bases: TGTGCCAGCTCACCGATCCCCGGACAGGGGGAGACCCAGTACTTC.